This T cell receptor beta chain was found in a study of cytomegalovirus exposure and HLA in healthy donors. The wider study: A prior analysis found about 120 million unique TCR beta sequences from 150 million to 200 million T cells. General study findings and limits: Later analysis identified a missense DCLRE1C variant that was linked to TCR beta V- and J-gene trimming.

Both 60 Vbeta primers and 13 Jbeta primers went into the PCR. Measured with immunoSEQ multiplex PCR; TCRdb has only the in-frame clones, and not every one. The sample has some 97,000 clones; roughly 84% are singletons. This CDR3 contains 13 residues. V was cut by 4 bases and J by 7 bases, with 8 bases left in between. Germline lookup yields CDR1 SGHNT and CDR2 YENEEA. Concerning this clone: Its antigen is unidentified.

Sample: PBMCs. The chain joins TRBV11-3 to TRBJ1-6; maybe TRBD1 (5 bases). The TCR was taken from a woman between 18 and 29 years old in good health and CMV-seronegative. This chain's CDR3 is CASSSRQNSPLHF. In DNA, the CDR3 is TGTGCCAGCAGCTCCCGACAGAATTCACCCCTCCACTTT.